The 30 T cell receptor beta chains reported below all come from one sample, sequenced in a study of T cell responses to AZD1222 COVID-19 vaccine. Libraries were prepared by immunoSEQ multiplex PCR; TCRdb keeps only in-frame clonotypes and omits some of them. The sample has some 200,000 clones; 91% are singletons. This specimen consisted of peripheral blood, obtained 28 days after the second AZD1222 dose. All receptors derive from an adult who received the AZD1222 COVID-19 vaccine.

The gene calls are TRBV30 and TRBJ1-2; possible D gene TRBD1, 5 bases. V lost 3 bases and J 8 bases, leaving 13 bases between the germline ends. The CDR3 has 12 residues. From germline, CDR1 is GTSNPN and CDR2 SVGIG (reference sequence). The CDR3 DNA follows: TGTGCCTGGAGCTTCGACAGACGGGGCTACACCTTC. Amino acid sequence: CAWSFDRRGYTF.

Only one count was recorded for this clone. The chain employs TRBV4-1 and TRBJ2-7; D remains ambiguous. Germline loops: CDR1 MGHRA, CDR2 YSYEKL. The CDR3 runs 15 residues. V was trimmed by 1 base and J by 0 bases, leaving 10 bases between them. CDR3 nucleotide sequence: TGCGCCAGCAGCCAAGGACCTGTCAACTCCTACGAGCAGTACTTC. It yields the protein CASSQGPVNSYEQYF.

This chain joins TRBV5-1 and TRBJ2-1, with 13 bases matching TRBD2. V lost 4 bases, J lost 2 bases, and 3 bases stayed unmatched. CDR3 length: 16 residues. The germline CDR1 and CDR2 sequences are SGHRS and YFSETQ. Here the CDR3 DNA reads TGCGCCAGCAGCCCTGGACTAGCGGGAGCCTACAATGAGCAGTTCTTC. It codes for CASSPGLAGAYNEQFF. The whole variable domain, remainder taken from reference TRBV5-1 and TRBJ2-1, is KAGVTQTPRYLIKTRGQQVTLSCSPISGHRSVSWYQQTPGQGLQFLFEYFSETQRNKGNFPGRFSGRQFSNSRSEMNVSTLELGDSALYLCASSPGLAGAYNEQFFGPGTRLTVL.

The rearrangement links TRBV5-1 to TRBJ2-5, with D hard to call. The CDR3 has 13 amino acids. With 1 base removed from V and 5 bases from J, the gap between germline ends came to 9 bases. CDR1 and CDR2 from the germline V gene are SGHRS and YFSETQ. CDR3 DNA sequence: TGCGCCAGCAGCTTGTCTCTAGGGGAGACCCAGTACTTC. Protein product: CASSLSLGETQYF.

The chain couples TRBV2 to TRBJ2-1, with 8 bases lining up with TRBD2. The junction had 9 bases not matched to a gene; V was cut back by 7 bases and J by 7 bases. From germline, CDR1 is SNHLY and CDR2 FYNNEI. The CDR3 covers 14 residues. This CDR3 is CASTRAGVRNEQFF. The CDR3 DNA is TGTGCCAGCACCCGAGCGGGAGTGCGGAATGAGCAGTTCTTC.

V usage is TRBV5-1 and J usage is TRBJ2-2; tentatively, D is TRBD1 (6 bases). Germline-derived CDR1 and CDR2 are SGHRS and YFSETQ. The CDR3 totals 16 residues. Deletions cut 3 bases from V and 5 bases from J, with 17 bases between. The CDR3 loop reads CASSSQDRTGTGELFF. Written as DNA, the CDR3 is TGCGCCAGCAGCTCTCAAGACAGGACGGGGACCGGGGAGCTGTTTTTT.

As concerns this clone: This CDR3 is also generated by other DNA sequences in the sample. This rearrangement joins TRBV5-1 to TRBJ2-3; TRBD2 is a possible D gene (6 bases). This CDR3 region has 14 residues. Trimming pared 2 bases from V and 1 base from J, leaving 8 bases between. In germline, CDR1 is SGHRS, CDR2 YFSETQ. DNA of the CDR3: TGCGCCAGCAGCTTAGGCGGGGGCACAGATACGCAGTATTTT. Protein: CASSLGGGTDTQYF.

The chain joins TRBV7-2 to TRBJ2-2; unclear D gene. Germline values: CDR1 SGHTA, CDR2 FQGNSA. The CDR3 consists of 16 residues. The V and J ends lost 1 base and 4 bases respectively, with 13 bases between them. The CDR3 DNA follows: TGTGCCAGCAGCTTAGATGTCGTTCGCGGCACCGGGGAGCTGTTTTTT. It encodes CASSLDVVRGTGELFF.

This rearrangement joins TRBV11-3 to TRBJ2-2; D unresolved. CDR3 length equals 16 residues. V was trimmed by 5 bases and J by 0 bases, leaving 13 bases between them. Germline V gene data show CDR1 as SGHNT and CDR2 as YENEEA. The CDR3 is CASSREGSANTGELFF. In DNA, the CDR3 is TGTGCCAGCAGCAGAGAAGGCAGCGCGAACACCGGGGAGCTGTTTTTT. The whole variable domain, filled in from reference TRBV11-3 and TRBJ2-2, reads EAGVVQSPRYKIIEKKQPVAFWCNPISGHNTLYWYLQNLGQGPELLIRYENEEAVDDSQLPKDRFSAERLKGVDSTLKIQPAELGDSAVYLCASSREGSANTGELFFGEGSRLTVL.

This chain connects TRBV3-1 (or the pseudogene TRBV3-2) to TRBJ2-5; 7 nucleotides line up with TRBD2. CDR3 length: 14 amino acids. V gave up 4 bases and J gave up 1 base; unmatched junction bases: 3. Germline assignment: CDR1 LGHDT and CDR2 YNNKEL (reference sequence). This CDR3 is CASSPLAAQETQYF. As DNA, the CDR3 is TGTGCCAGCAGCCCCCTAGCGGCCCAAGAGACCCAGTACTTC.

The chain has TRBV29-1 and TRBJ1-4; D gene unclear. The CDR3 runs to 12 residues. Germline CDR1 and CDR2: SQVTM and ANQGSEA. Trimming cost V 4 bases and J 7 bases, with 10 bases left between them. The CDR3 DNA reads as TGCAGCGTTGGGGGAGGTGGTGAAAAACTGTTTTTT. Amino acids: CSVGGGGEKLFF.

V gene TRBV14 combines with J gene TRBJ1-3; D is unresolved. From germline, CDR1 is SGHDN and CDR2 FVKESK. The CDR3 runs to 16 residues. V dropped 0 bases and J dropped 0 bases, with 9 bases sitting between them. In DNA, the CDR3 is TGTGCCAGCAGCCAAGAGAAGGGTTTCTCTGGAAACACCATATATTTT. It specifies CASSQEKGFSGNTIYF.

This clone is medium-sized. The CDR3 DNA follows: TGTGCCAGCAGTTGGGGACTAGCGGGAAACACCGGGGAGCTGTTTTTT. It encodes CASSWGLAGNTGELFF. V gene TRBV27 combines with J gene TRBJ2-2; the match to TRBD2 covers 13 bases. The junction had 1 base not matched to a gene; V was cut back by 4 bases and J by 2 bases. The germline V gene encodes CDR1 MNHEY and CDR2 SMNVEV (reference sequence). The CDR3 is 16 amino acids.

CDR3 nucleotide sequence: TGCGCCAGCAGCTCCACGCGGGGTGGGGAAAACACCATATATTTT. Its protein is CASSSTRGGENTIYF. V usage is TRBV4-3 and J usage is TRBJ1-3; D remains unclear. Germline lookup yields CDR1 LGHNA and CDR2 YSLEER. This CDR3 has 15 amino acids. Trimming left V 5 bases short and J 6 bases short, with 17 bases between.

The chain links TRBV19 to TRBJ1-2; tentatively, D is TRBD1 (6 bases). Germline V gene data show CDR1 as LNHDA and CDR2 as SQIVND (reference sequence). V lost 5 bases to trimming and J lost 4 bases, with 11 bases between them. The CDR3 length is 13 residues. The CDR3 is CASSPTGVYGYTF. The CDR3 DNA reads as TGTGCCAGTAGTCCGACAGGCGTCTATGGCTACACCTTC.

The chain has TRBV4-1 and TRBJ2-7; D gene unclear. The CDR3 is 14 residues long. V lost 3 bases to trimming and J lost 1 base, with 10 bases between them. Germline lookup yields CDR1 MGHRA and CDR2 YSYEKL. This CDR3 is CASSQARASYEQYF. CDR3 sequence (DNA): TGCGCCAGCAGCCAGGCTCGCGCTTCCTACGAGCAGTACTTC.

The V and J genes are TRBV18 and TRBJ1-5; D gene ambiguous. Germline loops: CDR1 KGHSH, CDR2 LQKENI. The CDR3 has 16 amino acids. With 0 bases removed from V and 5 bases from J, the gap between germline ends came to 14 bases. The CDR3 DNA is TGTGCCAGCTCACCACCGGGGTCGGCGGAGTATCAGCCCCAGCATTTT. It encodes CASSPPGSAEYQPQHF.

The chain is built from TRBV28 and TRBJ2-7, with 8 bases fitting TRBD2. Germline V gene sequence: CDR1 MDHEN, CDR2 SYDVKM. V shed 8 bases, J shed 2 bases, and the junction held 8 bases outside the gene matches. This CDR3 is 14 amino acids long. DNA for the CDR3: TGTGCCAGCCACGGGAGGGGTAGGACCTACGAGCAGTACTTC. It specifies CASHGRGRTYEQYF.

The V and J genes are TRBV30 and TRBJ2-2; possible D gene TRBD1, 7 bases. Between the trimmed V and J ends, which lost 4 bases and 2 bases, there was a span of 14 bases. This CDR3 comprises 15 residues. The V gene's germline CDR1 is GTSNPN and CDR2 SVGIG (reference sequence). The DNA of the CDR3 is TGTGCCTGGACTCAGGGGGGTTTAAACACCGGGGAGCTGTTTTTT. This codes for CAWTQGGLNTGELFF.

The chain joins TRBV7-9 to TRBJ2-7; D is perhaps TRBD1 (6 bases). V was trimmed by 3 bases and J by 5 bases, leaving 14 bases between them. This CDR3 contains 14 residues. The germline V gene has CDR1 SEHNR and CDR2 FQNEAQ (reference sequence). CDR3 in amino acids: CASSLQGKENEQYF. The DNA for the CDR3 is TGTGCCAGCAGCTTGCAGGGGAAGGAGAACGAGCAGTACTTC.

The genes are TRBV6-5 and TRBJ1-5; D gene unclear. The germline gives CDR1 MNHEY, CDR2 SVGAGI. The CDR3 extends over 12 amino acids. The V and J ends lost 6 bases and 6 bases respectively, with 9 bases between them. CDR3 protein: CASSKEVQPQHF. The CDR3 nucleotides are TGTGCCAGCAGCAAGGAGGTTCAGCCCCAGCATTTT.

This chain joins TRBV4-1 and TRBJ1-2; D call uncertain. Germline V gives CDR1 MGHRA, CDR2 YSYEKL. This CDR3 is 13 amino acids long. Trimming stripped 4 bases from V and 8 bases from J, with 14 bases between. CDR3 bases: TGCGCCAGCAGCCCTGGGCCCTGGAAGGGCTACACCTTC. Translating gives CASSPGPWKGYTF.

The CDR3 is CASSHRRADTQYF. The CDR3 nucleotides read TGTGCCAGCAGCCACCGGAGAGCAGATACGCAGTATTTT. This rearrangement joins TRBV3-1 (or the pseudogene TRBV3-2) to TRBJ2-3; D gene ambiguous. This CDR3 has 13 residues. With 3 bases removed from V and 4 bases from J, the gap between germline ends came to 8 bases. Germline V CDR1 and CDR2: LGHDT, YNNKEL (reference sequence).

This rearrangement joins TRBV2 to TRBJ1-2; D gene uncertain. The CDR3 extends over 12 amino acids. CDR1 is SNHLY, CDR2 FYNNEI, per germline. V was cut by 6 bases and J by 7 bases, with 12 bases left in between. The CDR3 nucleotides read TGTGCCAGCAGGGGCGATTCCTCTGGCTACACCTTC. Its translation is CASRGDSSGYTF.

The V and J genes are TRBV5-1 and TRBJ1-5, with D uncertain. This CDR3 is 13 amino acids long. CDR1 SGHRS and CDR2 YFSETQ come from the germline V gene. The V and J ends lost 5 bases and 0 bases respectively, with 6 bases between them. The CDR3 DNA sequence: TGCGCCAGCAGGATGGATAGCAATCAGCCCCAGCATTTT. Amino acid sequence: CASRMDSNQPQHF.

This clone was detected only a few times. The rearrangement links TRBV6-6 to TRBJ2-5; no definite D call. There are 12 residues in the CDR3. Trimming removed 6 bases from V and 0 bases from J, with 5 bases in between. Per germline, CDR1 MNHNY and CDR2 SVGAGI (reference sequence). CDR3 loop: CASRYYQETQYF. The CDR3 DNA reads as TGTGCCAGCAGATATTACCAAGAGACCCAGTACTTC.

This chain connects TRBV4-1 to TRBJ2-3; either TRBD1 or TRBD2 may fit D (5 bases each). Per the germline V gene, CDR1 is MGHRA and CDR2 is YSYEKL. The V end was cut by 8 bases, the J end by 1 base, with 13 bases between. This CDR3 has 14 residues. CDR3 amino acids: CASSPGAGTDTQYF. CDR3 DNA sequence: TGCGCCAGCTCCCCCGGGGCGGGCACAGATACGCAGTATTTT.

The sample holds one count of this clone. The rearrangement uses TRBV6-5 and TRBJ1-2; a possible D gene is TRBD1 (6 bases). Germline V gene data show CDR1 as MNHEY and CDR2 as SVGAGI. The ends were cut back, 6 bases at V and 7 bases at J, with 15 bases in the middle. The CDR3 consists of 13 residues. The CDR3 region has the DNA TGTGCCAGCAGAGGACAGACGTTCGGTGGCTACACCTTC. It yields the protein CASRGQTFGGYTF.

The CDR3 reads CASSRTGSNQPQHF. CDR3 nucleotides: TGTGCCAGTAGTAGGACAGGGAGCAATCAGCCCCAGCATTTT. The chain recombines TRBV19 with TRBJ1-5; 8 nucleotides match TRBD1. J lost 1 base, V lost 4 bases, and 0 bases had no gene match. Germline CDR1 LNHDA, CDR2 SQIVND (reference sequence). This CDR3 is built from 14 residues.

This chain connects TRBV19 to TRBJ1-1; 7 positions agree with TRBD1. This CDR3 spans 14 amino acids. Germline CDR1 LNHDA, CDR2 SQIVND (reference sequence). V lost 7 bases to trimming and J lost 6 bases; unmatched junction nucleotides: 11. CDR3 coding DNA: TGTGCCAGTAAATCACAGGGGCGAGCGGCTGAAGCTTTCTTT. Its translation: CASKSQGRAAEAFF.